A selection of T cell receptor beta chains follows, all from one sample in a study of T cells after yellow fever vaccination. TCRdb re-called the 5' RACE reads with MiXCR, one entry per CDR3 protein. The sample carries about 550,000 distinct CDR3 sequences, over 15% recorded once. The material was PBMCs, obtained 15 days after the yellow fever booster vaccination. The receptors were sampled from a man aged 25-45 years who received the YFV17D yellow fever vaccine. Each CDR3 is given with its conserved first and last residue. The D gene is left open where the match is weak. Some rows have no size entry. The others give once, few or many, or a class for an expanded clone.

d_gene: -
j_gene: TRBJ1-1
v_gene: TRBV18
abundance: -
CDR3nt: TGTGCCAGCTCACCAGACCGCACAGCGAACACTGAAGCTTTCTTT
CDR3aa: CASSPDRTANTEAFF

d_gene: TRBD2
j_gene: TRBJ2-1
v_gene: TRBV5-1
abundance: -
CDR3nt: TGCGCCAGCAGCGAAGGCCCTCTAGCGGGAGGGGGCGAGCAGTTCTTC
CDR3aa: CASSEGPLAGGGEQFF

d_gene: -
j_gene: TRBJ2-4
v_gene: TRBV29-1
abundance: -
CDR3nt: TGCAGCGTTGAAGTTGGAGGCCAGGTCAAAAACATTCAGTACTTC
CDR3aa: CSVEVGGQVKNIQYF

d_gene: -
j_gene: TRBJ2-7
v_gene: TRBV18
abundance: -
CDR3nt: TGTGCCAGCTCACTAGTCGGGTCTCCCGAGGCCTACGAGCAGTACTTC
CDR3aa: CASSLVGSPEAYEQYF

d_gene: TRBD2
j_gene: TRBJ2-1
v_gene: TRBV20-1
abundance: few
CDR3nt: TGCAGTGCTTCCCGTCCTATAGCGGGAGTCTACAATGAGCAGTTCTTC
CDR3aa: CSASRPIAGVYNEQFF

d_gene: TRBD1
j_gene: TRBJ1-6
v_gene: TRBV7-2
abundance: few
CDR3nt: TGTGCCAGCAGCTTACAGGGGGATAATTCACCCCTCCACTTT
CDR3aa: CASSLQGDNSPLHF

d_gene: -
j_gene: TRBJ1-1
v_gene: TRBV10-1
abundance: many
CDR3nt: TGCGCCTCCCGGGGATCCAACACTGAAGCTTTCTTT
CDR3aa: CASRGSNTEAFF

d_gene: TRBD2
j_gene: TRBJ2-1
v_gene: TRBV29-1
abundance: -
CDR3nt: TGCAGCGTTGAAGATTGGGGGACTAGCGGATACAATGAGCAGTTCTTC
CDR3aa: CSVEDWGTSGYNEQFF

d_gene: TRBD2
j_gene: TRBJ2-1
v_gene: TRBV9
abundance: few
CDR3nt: TGTGCCAGCAGCGCCCTAGCGGGAGGTGTAAATGAGCAGTTCTTC
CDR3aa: CASSALAGGVNEQFF

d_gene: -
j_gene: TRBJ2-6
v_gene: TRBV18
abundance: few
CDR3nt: TGTGCCAGCTCACCTGAGTGGGCTGGGGCCAACGTCCTGACTTTC
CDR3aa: CASSPEWAGANVLTF

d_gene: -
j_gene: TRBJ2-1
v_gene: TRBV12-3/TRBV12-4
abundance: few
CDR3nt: TGTGCCAGCAGCTCAACCGGGGGCGCGGGCAATGAGCAGTTCTTC
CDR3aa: CASSSTGGAGNEQFF

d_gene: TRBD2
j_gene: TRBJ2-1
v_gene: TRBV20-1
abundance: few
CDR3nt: TGCAGTGCTTCTCAGACTAGCGGGGGGGTGCAGTTCTTC
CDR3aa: CSASQTSGGVQFF

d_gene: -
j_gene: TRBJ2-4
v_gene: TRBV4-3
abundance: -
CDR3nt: TGCGCCAGCAGCCAACCGAAAGGCATTCAGTACTTC
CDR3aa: CASSQPKGIQYF

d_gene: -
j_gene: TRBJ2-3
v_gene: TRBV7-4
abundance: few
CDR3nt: TGTGCCAGCAGCTTAGCGGGAGAGACAGATACGCAGTATTTT
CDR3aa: CASSLAGETDTQYF

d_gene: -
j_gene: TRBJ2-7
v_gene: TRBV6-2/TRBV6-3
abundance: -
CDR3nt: TGTGCCAGCAGACCTCTTGAGGGGGAAGGTACCTACGAGCAGTACTTC
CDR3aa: CASRPLEGEGTYEQYF

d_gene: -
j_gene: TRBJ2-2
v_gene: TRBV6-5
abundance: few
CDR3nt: TGTGCCAGCAGTTACAAACGAGGAGCCCTCGCCGGGGAGCTGTTTTTT
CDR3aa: CASSYKRGALAGELFF

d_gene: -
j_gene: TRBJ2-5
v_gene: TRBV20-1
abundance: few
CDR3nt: TGCAGTGCTAGAGGGCCCCGGCCCCTTCAAGAGACCCAGTACTTC
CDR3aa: CSARGPRPLQETQYF

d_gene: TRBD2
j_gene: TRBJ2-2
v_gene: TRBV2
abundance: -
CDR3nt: TGTGCCAGCAAAGGGACTAGCGGGAGGGAGAACTACACCGGGGAGCTGTTTTTT
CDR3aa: CASKGTSGRENYTGELFF

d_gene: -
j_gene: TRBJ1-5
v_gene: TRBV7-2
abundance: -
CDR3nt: TGTGCCAGCAGCTTAATGTTAACTCAGCCCCAGCATTTT
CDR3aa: CASSLMLTQPQHF

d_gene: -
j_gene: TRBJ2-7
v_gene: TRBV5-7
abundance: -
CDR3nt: TGTGCCAGCAGCCACACACCCTTTGGCGGGACGGCGTACGAGCAGTACTTC
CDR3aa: CASSHTPFGGTAYEQYF

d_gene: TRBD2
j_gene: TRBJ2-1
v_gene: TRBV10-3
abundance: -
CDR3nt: TGTGCCATCAGTTTGGGCGGGAGCTCCTACAATGAGCAGTTCTTC
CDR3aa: CAISLGGSSYNEQFF

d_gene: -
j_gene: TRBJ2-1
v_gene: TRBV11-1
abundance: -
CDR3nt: TGTGCCAGCACCACTGCAGGGCAAAATGAGCAGTTCTTC
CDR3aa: CASTTAGQNEQFF

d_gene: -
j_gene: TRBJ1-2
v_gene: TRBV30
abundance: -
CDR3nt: TGTGCCTGGAGTGTACAAGCCGCTGGCTACACCTTC
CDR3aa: CAWSVQAAGYTF

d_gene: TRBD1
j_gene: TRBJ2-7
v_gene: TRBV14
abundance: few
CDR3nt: TGTGCCAGCAGCCCCGAAGTAGGACAGGAATACGAGCAGTACTTC
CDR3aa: CASSPEVGQEYEQYF

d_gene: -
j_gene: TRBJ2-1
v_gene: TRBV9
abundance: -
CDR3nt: TGTGCCAGCAGCGAGAGGTGGGACAATGAGCAGTTCTTC
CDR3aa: CASSERWDNEQFF

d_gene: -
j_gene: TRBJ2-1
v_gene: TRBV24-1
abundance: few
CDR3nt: TGTGCCACCAGTGCGGAGATCTCCTACAATGAGCAGTTCTTC
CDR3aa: CATSAEISYNEQFF

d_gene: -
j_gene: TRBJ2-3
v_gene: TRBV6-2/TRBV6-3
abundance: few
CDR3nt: TGTGCCAGCAGTTACCCCAGCGGGCATTCCACAGATACGCAGTATTTT
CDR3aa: CASSYPSGHSTDTQYF

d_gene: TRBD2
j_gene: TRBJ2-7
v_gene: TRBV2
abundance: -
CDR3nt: TGTGCCAGCATCTCCGGGAGGGGGTACTTC
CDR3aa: CASISGRGYF

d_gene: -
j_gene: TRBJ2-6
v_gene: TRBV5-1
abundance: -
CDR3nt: TGCGCCAGCAGGATAGACTCTGGGGCCAACGTCCTGACTTTC
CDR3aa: CASRIDSGANVLTF

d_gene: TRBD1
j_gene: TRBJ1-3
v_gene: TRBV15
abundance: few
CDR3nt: TGTGCCACCAGCAGAGTCGGACAGGGAGACACCATATATTTT
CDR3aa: CATSRVGQGDTIYF

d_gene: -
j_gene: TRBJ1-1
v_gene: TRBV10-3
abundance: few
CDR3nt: TGTGCCATCAGGGGTGGAATCGATGGCACTGAAGCTTTCTTT
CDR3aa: CAIRGGIDGTEAFF

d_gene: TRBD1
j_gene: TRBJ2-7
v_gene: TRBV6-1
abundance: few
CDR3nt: TGTGCCAGCAGTACCGGGACAGGGCTTCTCTACGAGCAGTACTTC
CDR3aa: CASSTGTGLLYEQYF

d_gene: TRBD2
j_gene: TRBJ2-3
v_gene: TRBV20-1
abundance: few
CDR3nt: TGCAGTGCTCACCCCGGGACTAGCGGGAGAATAGGAGATACGCAGTATTTT
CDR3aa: CSAHPGTSGRIGDTQYF

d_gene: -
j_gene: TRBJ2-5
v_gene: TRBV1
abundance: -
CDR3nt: TGCACCAGCAGCCAAAACCTAGCGGAGGGGGGGATAGAGACCCAGTACTTC
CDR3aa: CTSSQNLAEGGIETQYF

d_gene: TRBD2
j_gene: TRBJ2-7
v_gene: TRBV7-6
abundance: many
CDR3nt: TGTGCCAGCAGCCTTAGCGGGAGGGCCCACGAGCAGTACTTC
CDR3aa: CASSLSGRAHEQYF